The rows below give T cell receptor beta chains drawn from one sample of a study of T cells in tuberculosis. Repertoires were generated with immunoSEQ multiplex PCR, while TCRdb's copy carries only in-frame clones and drops some. This sample has under 45,000 clones; roughly 96% occur once, and the top ten carry approximately 3.8%. The specimen sequenced was PBMCs. These receptors came from a donor aged 5-35 years with latent tuberculosis or without tuberculosis infection. Each CDR3 is given with its conserved first and last residue. The D gene is left open where the match is weak. The size entry is marked missing in some rows and otherwise reads once, few, many or a size class.

.	TRBV28	.	TRBJ1-1	CASALSGEYTEAFF	TGTGCCAGCGCCCTCTCCGGGGAGTACACTGAAGCTTTCTTT
.	TRBV6-5	.	TRBJ2-2	CASSKGEGETGELFF	TGTGCCAGCAGTAAGGGGGAGGGGGAGACCGGGGAGCTGTTTTTT
TRBD1	TRBV5-5	.	TRBJ1-3	CASSSTYRDRASGNTIYF	TGTGCCAGCAGCTCCACTTACCGGGACAGGGCCTCTGGAAACACCATATATTTT
TRBD1	TRBV25-1	.	TRBJ1-1	CASSEQGAEAFF	TGTGCCAGCAGCGAGCAGGGGGCTGAAGCTTTCTTT
.	TRBV4-1	once	TRBJ1-5	CASSQGLRLNQPQHF	TGCGCCAGCAGCCAAGGACTGCGTCTTAATCAGCCCCAGCATTTT
.	TRBV27	.	TRBJ2-7	CASSQDSHTGNEQYF	TGTGCCAGCAGTCAAGACAGCCACACGGGTAACGAGCAGTACTTC
.	TRBV7-2	.	TRBJ2-7	CASSFPAGSTYEQYF	TGTGCCAGCAGCTTCCCCGCGGGGTCTACCTACGAGCAGTACTTC
.	TRBV11-2	once	TRBJ1-3	CASSFRPGEKQENTIYF	TGTGCCAGCAGCTTTCGGCCAGGGGAAAAGCAGGAAAACACCATATATTTT
.	TRBV6-1	.	TRBJ1-2	CASRTIDNANYGYTF	TGTGCCAGCAGGACTATTGACAACGCTAACTATGGCTACACCTTC
TRBD1	TRBV25-1	.	TRBJ1-5	CASSENGQGHQPQHF	TGTGCCAGCAGTGAAAATGGACAGGGACATCAGCCCCAGCATTTT
.	TRBV15	.	TRBJ1-2	CATSKRDTVITF	TGTGCCACCAGCAAACGAGACACCGTAATCACCTTC
TRBD2	TRBV7-2	once	TRBJ2-5	CASSPGVAGNYETQYF	TGTGCCAGCAGCCCCGGGGTAGCGGGGAATTATGAGACCCAGTACTTC
.	TRBV6-6	.	TRBJ2-7	CASSSGVSYEQYF	TGTGCCAGCAGCTCCGGGGTATCCTACGAGCAGTACTTC
.	TRBV28	.	TRBJ1-3	CASSLSQGNTIYF	TGTGCCAGCAGTTTATCCCAGGGAAACACCATATATTTT
.	TRBV27	.	TRBJ2-7	CASTGGSPRGQYF	TGTGCCAGCACTGGTGGCAGTCCCCGGGGGCAGTACTTC
TRBD2	TRBV30	.	TRBJ2-1	CAWSVGAGDYEQFF	TGTGCCTGGAGTGTAGGAGCGGGGGACTATGAGCAGTTCTTC
.	TRBV19	.	TRBJ1-5	CASSRGASGNQPQHF	TGTGCCAGTAGTCGGGGGGCTAGCGGCAATCAGCCCCAGCATTTT
.	TRBV2	.	TRBJ1-1	CASSVWRGDTEAFF	TGTGCCAGCAGTGTTTGGAGGGGCGACACTGAAGCTTTCTTT
.	TRBV11-2	.	TRBJ1-1	CASSFTSGQNTEAFF	TGTGCCAGCAGCTTTACGTCTGGGCAGAACACTGAAGCTTTCTTT
TRBD1	TRBV19	.	TRBJ1-2	CASSPWTGGYGYTF	TGTGCCAGTAGTCCGTGGACAGGAGGTTATGGCTACACCTTC
TRBD1	TRBV30	.	TRBJ1-2	CAWSLGQGSGYTF	TGTGCCTGGAGTCTCGGACAGGGTTCTGGCTACACCTTC
.	TRBV7-2	.	TRBJ1-6	CASSLARTVNSPLHF	TGTGCCAGCAGCTTAGCGCGTACAGTCAATTCACCCCTCCACTTT
TRBD1	TRBV5-1	.	TRBJ1-1	CASSWTGMKTEAFF	TGCGCCAGCAGCTGGACAGGGATGAAGACTGAAGCTTTCTTT
.	TRBV5-5	.	TRBJ1-2	CASSYMRQAGDYGYTF	TGTGCCAGCAGCTACATGAGACAGGCCGGGGACTATGGCTACACCTTC
TRBD2	TRBV11-2	.	TRBJ2-1	CASSLLAGVTWGNEQFF	TGTGCCAGCAGCTTGCTAGCGGGGGTCACCTGGGGCAATGAGCAGTTCTTC
TRBD1	TRBV2	.	TRBJ2-7	CASNAQGSEQYF	TGTGCCAGCAACGCACAGGGGTCCGAGCAGTACTTC
TRBD1	TRBV15	.	TRBJ2-2	CATSSGTGILDTGELFF	TGTGCCACCAGCTCTGGGACAGGGATTTTGGACACCGGGGAGCTGTTTTTT
TRBD1	TRBV5-4	.	TRBJ1-1	CASSLITGATEAFF	TGTGCCAGCAGCTTGATAACAGGGGCCACTGAAGCTTTCTTT
TRBD1	TRBV9	.	TRBJ2-6	CASSPDRGPGANVLTF	TGTGCCAGCAGCCCTGACAGGGGGCCTGGGGCCAACGTCCTGACTTTC
TRBD1	TRBV27	.	TRBJ2-2	CASSLRGPWGTGELFF	TGTGCCAGCAGTCTTAGGGGGCCCTGGGGCACCGGGGAGCTGTTTTTT
.	TRBV4-1	.	TRBJ1-4	CASSQVTAGLTTNEKLFF	TGCGCCAGCAGCCAAGTAACCGCAGGGTTGACAACTAATGAAAAACTGTTTTTT
TRBD1	TRBV6-1	.	TRBJ1-5	CASTRDREVNQPQHF	TGTGCCAGCACTCGGGACAGGGAGGTTAATCAGCCCCAGCATTTT
TRBD1	TRBV4-1	.	TRBJ1-1	CASSSGTGEYEAFF	TGCGCCAGCAGTTCTGGGACAGGGGAATATGAAGCTTTCTTT
.	TRBV19	.	TRBJ2-3	CASRHGGDTQYF	TGTGCCAGTAGACATGGGGGGGATACGCAGTATTTT
.	TRBV10-3	.	TRBJ1-2	CAISSLREGNGYTF	TGTGCCATCAGTTCTCTCAGGGAGGGGAATGGCTACACCTTC
TRBD1	TRBV30	.	TRBJ1-2	CAWSAAGTGSRGYTF	TGTGCCTGGAGTGCCGCCGGGACAGGGTCCCGTGGCTACACCTTC
.	TRBV7-9	.	TRBJ1-6	CASSRWTGGNSPLHF	TGTGCCAGCAGCCGATGGACGGGAGGGAATTCACCCCTCCACTTT
TRBD1	TRBV5-5	.	TRBJ1-2	CASSLGTGGDGYTF	TGTGCCAGCAGCTTGGGGACAGGGGGCGATGGCTACACCTTC
.	TRBV15	.	TRBJ1-1	CATSRDRGNTEAFF	TGTGCCACCAGCAGAGATCGGGGGAACACTGAAGCTTTCTTT
.	TRBV30	.	TRBJ1-2	CAWSGGRWGYTF	TGTGCCTGGAGTGGGGGGCGTTGGGGCTACACCTTC
TRBD1	TRBV2	.	TRBJ1-1	CASSEGQGFGEAFF	TGTGCCAGCAGCGAGGGACAGGGCTTCGGTGAAGCTTTCTTT
.	TRBV7-9	.	TRBJ2-7	CASSSWPYEQYF	TGTGCCAGCAGCTCTTGGCCCTACGAGCAGTACTTC
.	TRBV18	.	TRBJ2-1	CASSPPQGTPYNEQFF	TGTGCCAGCTCACCACCTCAGGGAACGCCCTACAATGAGCAGTTCTTC
.	TRBV30	.	TRBJ1-1	CAWKSPGSITEAFF	TGTGCCTGGAAATCGCCAGGGTCCATCACTGAAGCTTTCTTT
TRBD2	TRBV5-1	.	TRBJ2-5	CASSPRLAGYQETQYF	TGCGCCAGCAGCCCAAGACTAGCGGGGTACCAAGAGACCCAGTACTTC
.	TRBV9	.	TRBJ2-2	CASSVVWGSNTGELFF	TGTGCCAGCAGCGTAGTATGGGGCTCGAACACCGGGGAGCTGTTTTTT
.	TRBV5-1	.	TRBJ2-5	CASSTRQKQETQYF	TGCGCCAGCAGCACCCGACAGAAACAAGAGACCCAGTACTTC
.	TRBV5-6	.	TRBJ1-1	CASSLEVWGQENTEAFF	TGTGCCAGCAGCTTGGAAGTCTGGGGACAAGAGAACACTGAAGCTTTCTTT